The 20 T cell receptor beta chains presented below share a single source sample, sequenced in a study of PD-1 blockade in mismatch repair-deficient tumors. The repertoire was sequenced with immunoSEQ multiplex PCR; TCRdb's copy has only in-frame clones and lacks some. The data show around 100,000 clones, with more than 60% seen just once and 4.5% to 5.5% held by the top ten. Sequencing used peripheral blood, obtained about 60 weeks after starting pembrolizumab. The receptors were sampled from an adult with mismatch repair-deficient cancer.

The chain uses TRBV9 and TRBJ1-4, with D unresolved. Germline assignment: CDR1 SGDLS and CDR2 YYNGEE. This CDR3 is built from 15 residues. Deletions cut 3 bases from V and 8 bases from J, with 17 bases between. The CDR3 here is CASSERGFLSEKLFF. The CDR3 region has the DNA TGTGCCAGCAGCGAGAGAGGTTTCCTTTCCGAAAAACTGTTTTTT.

This clone has only one observation. The chain has TRBV19 and TRBJ2-3; the match to TRBD2 covers 11 bases. After removal of 5 bases from V and 3 bases from J, the junction contained 7 bases not matched to a gene. This CDR3 region has 16 residues. Germline V gives CDR1 LNHDA, CDR2 SQIVND (reference sequence). Here the CDR3 reads CASSLTSGSWTDTQYF. The CDR3 DNA sequence: TGTGCCAGTAGTCTTACTAGCGGGAGTTGGACAGATACGCAGTATTTT.

V usage is TRBV6-1 and J usage is TRBJ1-2, with 8 nucleotides matching TRBD1. Germline V lookup: CDR1 MNHNS, CDR2 SASEGT. This CDR3 region has 13 residues. V lost 5 bases to trimming and J lost 5 bases; unmatched junction nucleotides: 4. CDR3 loop: CASSNGQGYGYTF. CDR3 nucleotide sequence: TGTGCCAGCAGTAATGGACAGGGTTATGGCTACACCTTC.

The chain carries TRBV5-4 and TRBJ2-1, with TRBD2 matching 14 bases. The CDR3 sequence is 18 residues long. Trimming removed 4 bases from V and 2 bases from J; junction bases left unmatched: 8. The germline V gene encodes CDR1 SGHNT and CDR2 YYREEE (reference sequence). The CDR3 here is CASSPGLAGVIAYNEQFF. DNA of the CDR3: TGTGCCAGCAGCCCGGGACTAGCGGGAGTTATAGCCTACAATGAGCAGTTCTTC.

The rearrangement joins TRBV27 to TRBJ2-7, with TRBD1 matching over 7 bases. The V and J ends lost 6 bases and 4 bases, in that order; junction bases with no gene match: 3. The CDR3 covers 12 residues. Germline values: CDR1 MNHEY, CDR2 SMNVEV (reference sequence). CDR3 sequence reads: CASRGGWYEQYF. The DNA of the CDR3 is TGTGCCAGCAGAGGGGGCTGGTACGAGCAGTACTTC.

The rearrangement links TRBV7-8 to TRBJ2-4; 7 bases are shared with TRBD2. In germline, CDR1 is SGHVS, CDR2 FQNEAQ. This CDR3 has 14 amino acids. The junction had 8 bases not matched to a gene; V was cut back by 7 bases and J by 5 bases. CDR3 residues: CASTESLAENIQYF. The DNA of the CDR3 is TGTGCCAGCACGGAGAGTCTAGCGGAAAACATTCAGTACTTC.

The chain uses TRBV5-1 and TRBJ1-1; TRBD1 might be the D (5 bases). The V and J ends lost 1 base and 4 bases respectively, with 11 bases between them. The CDR3 spans 14 residues. Germline-derived CDR1 and CDR2 are SGHRS and YFSETQ. The CDR3 DNA follows: TGCGCCAGCAGCTTGTCTGAGGGACTCACTGAAGCTTTCTTT. Translated, it gives CASSLSEGLTEAFF.

This clone was found many times. The V and J genes are TRBV4-3 and TRBJ2-7; the D gene is possibly TRBD1 (5 bases). CDR1 and CDR2 from the germline V gene are LGHNA and YSLEER. V was shortened by 0 bases and J by 7 bases, with 16 bases between the two germline ends. This CDR3 contains 15 residues. The DNA for the CDR3 is TGCGCCAGCAGCCAAGATCTAGGGGTTCGGCGAGAGCAGTACTTC. This gives the protein CASSQDLGVRREQYF.

This chain connects TRBV15 to TRBJ1-5, with D hard to call. Germline CDR1 and CDR2: LNHNV and YYDKDF (reference sequence). The V end lost 1 base, the J end lost 9 bases, and 7 bases lay between the germline ends. The CDR3 is 12 amino acids. The CDR3 DNA is TGTGCCACCAGCAGAGGGTCCGGGCCCCAGCATTTT. Protein sequence: CATSRGSGPQHF.

V and J are TRBV4-3 and TRBJ2-7, with 9 positions matching TRBD1. V gave up 1 base and J gave up 5 bases; unmatched junction bases: 3. CDR1 and CDR2 (germline): LGHNA, YSLEER. The CDR3 is 14 amino acids. CDR3 in DNA: TGCGCCAGCAGCCAAGGAAGGACAGGGGACGAGCAGTACTTC. Translating gives CASSQGRTGDEQYF.

The rearrangement joins TRBV29-1 to TRBJ1-5; TRBD1 is a possible D gene (5 bases). The V gene's germline CDR1 is SQVTM and CDR2 ANQGSEA. The CDR3 extends over 14 amino acids. The V end was cut by 6 bases, the J end by 6 bases, with 18 bases between. CDR3 residues: CSVTLGGEGQPQHF. In DNA form, the CDR3 reads TGCAGCGTGACGCTAGGAGGGGAGGGTCAGCCCCAGCATTTT.

The V call is TRBV4-3, the J call TRBJ1-1; 7 positions match TRBD1. The junction had 6 bases not matched to a gene; V was cut back by 3 bases and J by 11 bases. Germline V gives CDR1 LGHNA, CDR2 YSLEER. The CDR3 extends over 12 amino acids. CDR3: CASSHSDRAAFF. CDR3 nucleotides: TGCGCCAGCAGCCACAGCGACAGGGCGGCTTTCTTT.

This clone showed up just a few times. The chain is built from TRBV6-4 and TRBJ1-5, with a tentative D call TRBD1 (6 bases). CDR1 is MRHNA, CDR2 SNTAGT, per germline. V was cut by 8 bases and J by 6 bases, with 14 bases left in between. The CDR3 runs to 13 residues. The CDR3 DNA is TGTGCCAGCGGACAGTCTCCCGGTCAGCCCCAGCATTTT. Translation: CASGQSPGQPQHF.

The CDR3 DNA sequence: TGTGCCAGCAGTGAAATACGGGGCAGGGGAGCCATTCAGTACTTC. Translated, it gives CASSEIRGRGAIQYF. The rearrangement uses TRBV2 and TRBJ2-4, with D maybe TRBD1 (6 bases). The germline gives CDR1 SNHLY, CDR2 FYNNEI. The length of the CDR3 is 15 residues. Trimming removed 2 bases at V and 9 bases at J, with 17 bases between. Together with reference TRBV2 and TRBJ2-4, the CDR3 gives the full variable domain: EPEVTQTPSHQVTQMGQEVILRCVPISNHLYFYWYRQILGQKVEFLVSFYNNEISEKSEIFDDQFSVERPDGSNFTLKIRSTKLEDSAMYFCASSEIRGRGAIQYFGAGTRLSVL.

The CDR3 bases are TGTGCCAGCAGTTTTTCCCTCCACCCTGGCTACACCTTC. Its translation: CASSFSLHPGYTF. The V call is TRBV6-5, the J call TRBJ1-2, with D unresolved. The CDR3 spans 13 residues. Germline CDR1 and CDR2: MNHEY and SVGAGI. V lost 4 bases to trimming and J lost 7 bases, with 13 bases between them.

Remarks on this clone: This sample also contains other DNA sequences that code for the same CDR3. The chain joins TRBV29-1 to TRBJ2-3; D is ambiguous. Trimming shortened V by 7 bases and J by 0 bases, and 8 bases separated the two germline ends. CDR3 length: 12 residues. Looked up from germline, CDR1 is SQVTM and CDR2 is ANQGSEA. The CDR3 DNA reads as TGCAGCGGGCGAGACAGCACAGATACGCAGTATTTT. Its translation: CSGRDSTDTQYF.

The CDR3 sequence is CASSGRPRALGQYF. In DNA, the CDR3 is TGTGCCAGCAGTGGCCGACCCCGGGCCCTGGGGCAGTACTTC. The V call is TRBV28, the J call TRBJ2-7; D not certain. The germline V gene encodes CDR1 MDHEN and CDR2 SYDVKM. CDR3 length equals 14 residues. Trimming took off 5 bases at V and 9 bases at J, with 20 bases between the two ends.

The J gene is TRBJ2-1, the V gene TRBV5-8; 10 nucleotides match TRBD2. Germline lookup yields CDR1 SGHTS and CDR2 YDEGEE. V shed 5 bases, J shed 3 bases, and the junction held 5 bases outside the gene matches. The CDR3 contains 15 residues. Here the CDR3 DNA reads TGTGCCAGCAGGCCAGGACTAGCGGACTACAATGAGCAGTTCTTC. Its protein product is CASRPGLADYNEQFF. The entire variable domain, with the rest obtained from reference TRBV5-8 and TRBJ2-1, is as follows: EAGVTQSPTHLIKTRGQQATLRCSPISGHTSVYWYQQALGLGLQFLLWYDEGEERNRGNFPPRFSGRQFPNYSSELNVNALELEDSALYLCASRPGLADYNEQFFGPGTRLTVL.

The chain combines TRBV4-2 with TRBJ2-7; 11 bases map to TRBD2. Looked up from germline, CDR1 is LGHNA and CDR2 is YNFKEQ. The CDR3 contains 17 residues. Trimming at V came to 4 bases and at J to 1 base, leaving 9 bases not matched to a gene. For the CDR3, the DNA is TGTGCCAGCAGCCCCAACCCGACTAGCGGGGCGTCCTACGAGCAGTACTTC. Its translation is CASSPNPTSGASYEQYF.

The chain combines TRBV7-9 with TRBJ2-7, with D perhaps matching TRBD2 (5 bases). The CDR3 has 16 amino acids. Germline assignment: CDR1 SEHNR and CDR2 FQNEAQ (reference sequence). With 2 bases removed from V and 5 bases from J, the gap between germline ends came to 19 bases. CDR3 nucleotides: TGTGCCAGCAGCTTATTCCCCCCCCGGGATTCCGACGAGCAGTACTTC. Translating gives CASSLFPPRDSDEQYF.